This TCR beta chain was documented in a study of T cell responses to AZD1222 COVID-19 vaccine. In the study overall: Second-dose intervals near 4 or 12 weeks were combined.

Some clones are missing from TCRdb's copy, which holds only in-frame ones; the method was immunoSEQ multiplex PCR. The sample has 150,000 to 200,000 clones, around 93% seen once. V gave up 4 bases and J gave up 1 base, with 9 bases separating them. CDR3 length: 14 amino acids. Germline CDR1 is MNHEY and CDR2 is SVGAGI. Findings and limits, study-wide: Unmutated variant regions are reportedly targeted by nearly half of spike-specific TCRs. It was only a handful of AZD1222 recipients who were seropositive at baseline. An increase in Spike-specific TCR breadth and depth was observed after two AZD1222 doses.

As to this clone: Its target is unknown.

The chain links TRBV6-5 to TRBJ2-3, with TRBD1 as a possible D gene (5 bases). The specimen was peripheral blood, collected on day 0 of AZD1222 vaccination. This receptor was identified in an adult in good health. The CDR3 DNA follows: TGTGCCAGCAGTTTCAGGGCGGGCACAGATACGCAGTATTTT. It translates to CASSFRAGTDTQYF.